These 30 T cell receptor beta chains came from one sample sequenced in a study of OX40 agonist ivuxolimab in advanced cancers. Libraries were prepared by immunoSEQ multiplex PCR; TCRdb keeps only in-frame clonotypes and omits some of them. The repertoire holds under 80,000 clones, with 88% as singletons. The material was CD4+ or CD8+ T cells sorted from blood, obtained in a trial of the OX40 agonist ivuxolimab. These TCRs come from an adult with an advanced solid tumor such as melanoma, head and neck, liver or kidney cancer.

V usage is TRBV11-2 and J usage is TRBJ2-3; tentatively, D is TRBD2 (5 bases). CDR1 and CDR2 (germline): SGHAT, FQNNGV. The ends were cut back, 1 base at V and 4 bases at J, with 12 bases in the middle. This CDR3 region has 15 residues. CDR3 nucleotide sequence: TGTGCCAGCAGCTTAGGAAACGGGGTTTCAGATACGCAGTATTTT. This codes for CASSLGNGVSDTQYF.

The chain employs TRBV5-1 and TRBJ1-6; D gene uncertain. Germline V gene lookup returns CDR1 SGHRS and CDR2 YFSETQ. Trimming shortened V by 2 bases and J by 7 bases, and 10 bases separated the two germline ends. The CDR3 extends over 14 amino acids. This CDR3 reads CASSLRVENSPLHF. The CDR3 DNA reads TGCGCCAGCAGCTTAAGGGTAGAAAATTCACCCCTCCACTTT. Supplemented by reference TRBV5-1 and TRBJ1-6, the full variable domain reads KAGVTQTPRYLIKTRGQQVTLSCSPISGHRSVSWYQQTPGQGLQFLFEYFSETQRNKGNFPGRFSGRQFSNSRSEMNVSTLELGDSALYLCASSLRVENSPLHFGNGTRLTVT.

The chain links TRBV9 to TRBJ1-2, with D possibly being TRBD1 (5 bases). This CDR3 region has 14 residues. Germline CDR1 reads SGDLS; CDR2 reads YYNGEE. V dropped 7 bases and J dropped 5 bases, with 18 bases sitting between them. CDR3 region: CASRQTITGYGYTF. In DNA form, the CDR3 reads TGTGCCAGCCGACAGACCATTACGGGGTATGGCTACACCTTC.

The chain recombines TRBV1 with TRBJ1-1; the D call TRBD1 from the table was never checked on the DNA. TRBV1 is a recognized pseudogene. This CDR3 is 15 amino acids long. CDR3 DNA: TGCACCAGCAGCCACGAAACAGGGGTGAACACTGAAGCTTTCTTT. Residues: CTSSHETGVNTEAFF.

The chain uses TRBV5-6 and TRBJ2-5; TRBD1 aligns across 7 bases. CDR3 length equals 13 residues. CDR1 is SGHDT, CDR2 YYEEEE, per germline. The V and J ends lost 4 bases and 2 bases, in that order; junction bases with no gene match: 2. The CDR3 nucleotides read TGTGCCAGCAGCACGGGACAGCAAGAGACCCAGTACTTC. Translating gives CASSTGQQETQYF.

This clone was seen only a few times. This chain joins TRBV13 and TRBJ1-5; no clear D gene. The CDR3 length is 13 residues. CDR1 PRHDT and CDR2 FYEKMQ come from the germline V gene (reference sequence). Deletions cut 0 bases from V and 1 base from J, with 1 base between. The CDR3 sequence is CASSLGSNQPQHF. Here the CDR3 DNA reads TGTGCCAGCAGCTTAGGAAGCAATCAGCCCCAGCATTTT.

The V call is TRBV7-9, the J call TRBJ2-1; the D is unclear. CDR1 is SEHNR, CDR2 FQNEAQ, per germline (reference sequence). The CDR3 consists of 17 residues. Trimming shortened V by 1 base and J by 1 base, and 14 bases separated the two germline ends. The CDR3 here is CASSLGVGQPSYNEQFF. CDR3 sequence (DNA): TGTGCCAGCAGCTTAGGAGTCGGGCAGCCGTCCTACAATGAGCAGTTCTTC.

The chain couples TRBV29-1 to TRBJ1-2; a possible D gene is TRBD1 (6 bases). V lost 0 bases and J 4 bases, leaving 12 bases between the germline ends. The CDR3 consists of 14 residues. The germline V gene encodes CDR1 SQVTM and CDR2 ANQGSEA. CDR3 sequence (DNA): TGCAGCGTTGAAGATCGGGGGGCGGCCTATGGCTACACCTTC. It encodes CSVEDRGAAYGYTF.

This clone was observed a single time. This chain connects TRBV18 to TRBJ1-3; D possibly corresponds to TRBD1 (5 bases). The germline CDR1 and CDR2 sequences are KGHSH and LQKENI. CDR3 size: 16 residues. The V end lost 5 bases, the J end lost 0 bases, and 14 bases lay between the germline ends. CDR3 nucleotide sequence: TGTGCCAGCTCATCGGGGACGGCTAGCTCTGGAAACACCATATATTTT. Protein sequence: CASSSGTASSGNTIYF. The entire variable domain, with the rest obtained from reference TRBV18 and TRBJ1-3, is as follows: NAGVMQNPRHLVRRRGQEARLRCSPMKGHSHVYWYRQLPEEGLKFMVYLQKENIIDESGMPKERFSAEFPKEGPSILRIQQVVRGDSAAYFCASSSGTASSGNTIYFGEGSWLTVV.

This clone was seen once. This chain links TRBV5-1 with TRBJ2-7; TRBD1 aligns across 10 bases. Germline V gene sequence: CDR1 SGHRS, CDR2 YFSETQ. The CDR3 sequence is 15 residues long. Unmatched junction bases numbered 5, after V lost 0 bases and J lost 5 bases. CDR3 amino acids: CASSLGTGGQDEQYF. CDR3 sequence (DNA): TGCGCCAGCAGCTTGGGGACAGGGGGACAGGACGAGCAGTACTTC.

This rearrangement joins TRBV28 to TRBJ1-2; no firm D call. The CDR3 is made up of 14 amino acids. Germline-derived CDR1 and CDR2 are MDHEN and SYDVKM. V lost 7 bases, J lost 7 bases, and 19 bases lay in between. In DNA, the CDR3 is TGTGCCAGCATAAGCCAACAGAGAGTGGGTGGCTACACCTTC. Translation gives CASISQQRVGGYTF.

V is TRBV6-5 and J is TRBJ2-7; D gene ambiguous. The V end lost 0 bases, the J end lost 2 bases, and 14 bases lay between the germline ends. CDR1 and CDR2 from the germline V gene are MNHEY and SVGAGI. The CDR3 spans 16 residues. In nucleotides, the CDR3 is TGTGCCAGCAGTTACTCTGGTAGCTGGAATCCCTACGAGCAGTACTTC. This codes for CASSYSGSWNPYEQYF.

The V and J genes are TRBV7-2 and TRBJ1-4; a possible D gene is TRBD1 (5 bases). The CDR3 consists of 11 residues. CDR1 and CDR2 from the germline V gene are SGHTA and FQGNSA. Trimming removed 5 bases at V and 10 bases at J, with 8 bases between. The CDR3 DNA reads as TGTGCCAGCAGCCTGGGGGGAAAACTGTTTTTT. The encoded protein is CASSLGGKLFF. The full variable domain, with the rest looked up from reference TRBV7-2 and TRBJ1-4, is GAGVSQSPSNKVTEKGKDVELRCDPISGHTALYWYRQSLGQGLEFLIYFQGNSAPDKSGLPSDRFSAERTGGSVSTLTIQRTQQEDSAVYLCASSLGGKLFFGSGTQLSVL.

V and J are TRBV5-4 and TRBJ2-3; tentatively, D is TRBD2 (8 bases). This CDR3 has 16 amino acids. Deletions cut 4 bases from V and 2 bases from J, with 17 bases between. Germline CDR1 and CDR2: SGHNT and YYREEE (reference sequence). CDR3 protein: CASSRGGDRSTDTQYF. The DNA of the CDR3 is TGTGCCAGCAGCCGGGGGGGGGACAGATCCACAGATACGCAGTATTTT.

The chain carries TRBV28 and TRBJ1-3; TRBD1 aligns across 8 bases. CDR1 is MDHEN, CDR2 SYDVKM, per germline. The CDR3 totals 18 residues. V shed 4 bases and J 0 bases; nucleotides not matched to a gene: 11. In nucleotides, the CDR3 is TGTGCCAGCAGTTCCTGGGGGACAGGACTTTTCTCTGGAAACACCATATATTTT. Translated, it gives CASSSWGTGLFSGNTIYF.

The chain combines TRBV28 with TRBJ1-2, with a weak D call TRBD1 (5 bases). The length of the CDR3 is 15 residues. V dropped 1 base and J dropped 3 bases, with 12 bases sitting between them. Germline V CDR1 and CDR2: MDHEN, SYDVKM. The CDR3 DNA sequence: TGTGCCAGCAGTTTATTAAGCGGGGGTGACTATGGCTACACCTTC. It yields the protein CASSLLSGGDYGYTF.

This clone has a handful of counts. This chain joins TRBV2 and TRBJ1-3; 9 bases align to TRBD1. CDR3 length: 19 residues. V was clipped by 5 bases and J by 3 bases; unmatched bases: 17. Germline loops: CDR1 SNHLY, CDR2 FYNNEI. As DNA, the CDR3 is TGTGCCAGCAGTCCCAGGATCCCTCAACAGGGGGCTCGTGGAAACACCATATATTTT. It translates to CASSPRIPQQGARGNTIYF.

J is TRBJ2-7 and V is TRBV7-9, with D maybe TRBD1 (6 bases). The CDR3 spans 15 residues. V lost 8 bases and J lost 2, with 19 bases in between. Germline-derived CDR1 and CDR2 are SEHNR and FQNEAQ (reference sequence). CDR3 nucleotides: TGTGCCAGCGTCACAGGTGGGGGCGCCACCTACGAGCAGTACTTC. This sequence encodes CASVTGGGATYEQYF.

The chain recombines TRBV19 with TRBJ2-3; D tentatively reads TRBD1 or TRBD2 (5 bases each). With 6 bases removed from V and 6 bases from J, the gap between germline ends came to 19 bases. Germline assignment: CDR1 LNHDA and CDR2 SQIVND (reference sequence). This CDR3 is 15 amino acids long. CDR3 coding DNA: TGTGCCAGTAGGTTTGGGGCCCAACGCGGGGATACGCAGTATTTT. Amino acids: CASRFGAQRGDTQYF.

This clone was seen a handful of times. V usage is TRBV15 and J usage is TRBJ1-1; no definite D call. The CDR3 length is 13 residues. The germline V gene encodes CDR1 LNHNV and CDR2 YYDKDF (reference sequence). Trimming left V 0 bases short and J 1 base short, with 3 bases between. CDR3 in amino acids: CATSRDGNTEAFF. In DNA, the CDR3 is TGTGCCACCAGCAGAGACGGGAACACTGAAGCTTTCTTT.

This clone appeared once. The chain uses TRBV18 and TRBJ2-7; D uncertain. The CDR3 sequence is 11 residues long. CDR1 KGHSH and CDR2 LQKENI come from the germline V gene. V dropped 5 bases and J dropped 1 base, with 3 bases sitting between them. CDR3 region: CASSGSYEQYF. The CDR3 nucleotides read TGTGCCAGCTCAGGTTCCTACGAGCAGTACTTC.

The chain recombines TRBV18 with TRBJ1-2, with D hard to call. Looked up from germline, CDR1 is KGHSH and CDR2 is LQKENI. This CDR3 comprises 13 residues. Between the trimmed V and J ends, which lost 4 bases and 2 bases, there was a span of 8 bases. The chain's CDR3 is CASSLEQNYGYTF. CDR3 in DNA: TGTGCCAGCTCACTTGAACAGAACTATGGCTACACCTTC.

The chain is built from TRBV28 and TRBJ2-2; D is possibly TRBD2 (7 bases). V was pared by 7 bases and J by 5 bases, with 17 bases between. This CDR3 contains 15 residues. Germline-derived CDR1 and CDR2 are MDHEN and SYDVKM. CDR3 sequence: CASTVGGRGTGELFF. The DNA of the CDR3 is TGTGCCAGCACCGTAGGGGGGAGGGGAACCGGGGAGCTGTTTTTT.

The chain uses TRBV30 and TRBJ1-1; the D gene is possibly TRBD1 (6 bases). Trimming left V 3 bases short and J 10 bases short, with 21 bases between. Germline CDR1 reads GTSNPN; CDR2 reads SVGIG (reference sequence). The CDR3 consists of 14 residues. As DNA, the CDR3 is TGTGCCTGGAGGCGGGCAGGGGTAATAGTAGGAGCTTTCTTT. Its translation is CAWRRAGVIVGAFF.

The chain carries TRBV5-1 and TRBJ2-1, with 9 bases lining up with TRBD2. Germline CDR1 is SGHRS and CDR2 is YFSETQ. The CDR3 is 17 amino acids. V was pared by 0 bases and J by 5 bases, with 9 bases of the junction left unmatched. The chain's CDR3 is CASSLVGGRALDNEQFF. The CDR3, as DNA: TGCGCCAGCAGCTTGGTGGGCGGGAGGGCCCTCGACAATGAGCAGTTCTTC.

This chain uses TRBV7-9 with TRBJ2-2; D is undetermined. Germline V lookup: CDR1 SEHNR, CDR2 FQNEAQ (reference sequence). The V gene lost 1 base and the J gene lost 6 bases, with 6 bases spanning the gap. The CDR3 is made up of 13 amino acids. The CDR3 nucleotides are TGTGCCAGCAGCTTAGTGCGCGCCGGGGAGCTGTTTTTT. Protein sequence: CASSLVRAGELFF. The whole variable domain, remainder taken from reference TRBV7-9 and TRBJ2-2, is DTGVSQNPRHKITKRGQNVTFRCDPISEHNRLYWYRQTLGQGPEFLTYFQNEAQLEKSRLLSDRFSAERPKGSFSTLEIQRTEQGDSAMYLCASSLVRAGELFFGEGSRLTVL.

The chain is built from TRBV5-1 and TRBJ2-5, with 7 positions matching TRBD1. CDR1 SGHRS and CDR2 YFSETQ come from the germline V gene. After removal of 3 bases from V and 7 bases from J, the junction contained 6 bases not matched to a gene. The CDR3 consists of 13 residues. The CDR3 reads CASSSGTAGTQYF. Written as DNA, the CDR3 is TGCGCCAGCAGCTCCGGGACAGCAGGGACCCAGTACTTC.

This chain uses TRBV15 with TRBJ2-1, with D possibly being TRBD1 or TRBD2 (5 bases each). Germline V gene lookup returns CDR1 LNHNV and CDR2 YYDKDF (reference sequence). The length of the CDR3 is 16 residues. V lost 0 bases and J 12 bases, leaving 21 bases between the germline ends. As DNA, the CDR3 is TGTGCCACCAGCAGAGACGTTAGTCGGGGCCCATGGGGGCAGTTCTTC. Its translation: CATSRDVSRGPWGQFF.

The CDR3 region has the DNA TGTGCCAGCTCACCACGGGGCGGGTCCTACGAGCAGTACTTC. It yields the protein CASSPRGGSYEQYF. The chain links TRBV18 to TRBJ2-7, with D perhaps assigned TRBD1 or TRBD2 (5 bases each). The CDR3 consists of 14 residues. Per germline, CDR1 KGHSH and CDR2 LQKENI. V lost 1 base to trimming and J lost 1 base, with 8 bases between them.

V usage is TRBV19 and J usage is TRBJ2-5; 10 nucleotides match TRBD2. With V trimmed by 8 bases and J by 5 bases, 5 bases remained unmatched. Germline V lookup: CDR1 LNHDA, CDR2 SQIVND (reference sequence). CDR3 size: 13 residues. As DNA, the CDR3 is TGTGCCAGTTCTAGCGGGAGATGGGAGACCCAGTACTTC. Translation gives CASSSGRWETQYF.